This T cell receptor (beta chain) was captured in a study of shared T cell receptors in the human thymus. The germline CDR1 and CDR2 sequences are WSHSY and SAAADI. V was trimmed by 6 bases and J by 7 bases, leaving 15 bases between them. The CDR3 covers 13 residues. The assay was immunoSEQ multiplex PCR, and TCRdb's table has in-frame clones only and misses some. The data contain some 760,000 clones, 75% to 90% of them singletons. The same specimen was also included in a second study, on human thymus T cells. That work adds: The sample donors, healthy Finnish infants, were having corrective surgery for congenital heart defects. Corrective heart surgery yielded resections, and these provided the thymus tissue. Use of V and J genes seemed skewed within the thymic and blood repertoires. Highly overlapping thymic repertoires in unrelated individuals were reported by related research.

The V and J genes are TRBV10-2 and TRBJ1-1; D may be TRBD1 (6 bases). This receptor was obtained from a girl less than two years old with a congenital heart defect. Material for sequencing was thymocytes. The CDR3 sequence is CASRPAGVGEAFF. CDR3 coding DNA: TGCGCCAGCAGGCCTGCAGGGGTAGGTGAAGCTTTCTTT.